Listed here is a single T cell receptor beta chain. Antigen: not known. PCR amplification relied on 60 Vbeta primers (plus 13 Jbeta primers). Some clones are missing from TCRdb's copy, which holds only in-frame ones; the method was immunoSEQ multiplex PCR. The data show around 120,000 clones, around 70% seen once. Germline-derived CDR1 and CDR2 are SGHRS and YFSETQ. The CDR3 has 13 residues. The V end was cut by 4 bases, the J end by 5 bases, with 13 bases between. This record comes from a study of cytomegalovirus exposure and HLA in healthy donors. General study findings and limits: Available immune exposure information was restricted to CMV serostatus only. Later analysis revealed greater clonal expansion in HLA-associated TCR beta chains than in equally common others.

V usage is TRBV5-1 and J usage is TRBJ2-7, with a tentative D call TRBD2 (6 bases). The sequence was collected from a woman aged 55 to 70 in good health and CMV-seropositive. The sequenced sample consisted of PBMCs. Written as DNA, the CDR3 is TGCGCCAGCAGCCAACGGACTATCGACGAGCAGTACTTC. This encodes CASSQRTIDEQYF.